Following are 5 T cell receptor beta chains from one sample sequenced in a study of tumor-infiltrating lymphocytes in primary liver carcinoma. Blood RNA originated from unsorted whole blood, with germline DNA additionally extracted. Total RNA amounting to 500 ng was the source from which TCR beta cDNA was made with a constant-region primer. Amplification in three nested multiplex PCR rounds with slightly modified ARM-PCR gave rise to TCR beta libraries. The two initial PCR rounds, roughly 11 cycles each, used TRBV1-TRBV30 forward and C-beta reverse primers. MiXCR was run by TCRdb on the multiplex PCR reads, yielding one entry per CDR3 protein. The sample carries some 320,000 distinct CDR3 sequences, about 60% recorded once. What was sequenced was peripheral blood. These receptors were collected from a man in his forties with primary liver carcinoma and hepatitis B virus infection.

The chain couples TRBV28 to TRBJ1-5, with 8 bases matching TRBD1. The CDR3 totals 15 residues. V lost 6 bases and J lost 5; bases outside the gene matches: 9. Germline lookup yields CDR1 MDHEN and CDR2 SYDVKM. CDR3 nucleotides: TGTGCCAGCAGCCCGACAGGGGAGGGCGATCAGCCCCAGCATTTT. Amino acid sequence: CASSPTGEGDQPQHF.

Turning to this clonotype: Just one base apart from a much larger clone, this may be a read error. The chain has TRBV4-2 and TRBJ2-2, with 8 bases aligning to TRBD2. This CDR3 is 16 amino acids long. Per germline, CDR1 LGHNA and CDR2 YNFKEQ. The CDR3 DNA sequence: TGTGCCAGCAGCCCCCGGGAGGGCCTGGACACCGAGGAGCTGTTTTTT. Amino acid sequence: CASSPREGLDTEELFF.

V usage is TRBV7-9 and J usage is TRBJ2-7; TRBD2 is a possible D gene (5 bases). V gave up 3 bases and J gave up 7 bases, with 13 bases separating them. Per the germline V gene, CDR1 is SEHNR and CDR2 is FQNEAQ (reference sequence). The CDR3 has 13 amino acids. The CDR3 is CASSLTTSTEQYF. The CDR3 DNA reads TGTGCCAGCAGCTTGACTACCTCTACGGAGCAGTACTTC.

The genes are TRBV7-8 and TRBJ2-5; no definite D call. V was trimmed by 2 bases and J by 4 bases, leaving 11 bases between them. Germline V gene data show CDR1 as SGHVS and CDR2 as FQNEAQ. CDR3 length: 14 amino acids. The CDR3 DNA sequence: TGTGCCAGCAGCTTATCGATCGGGTTAGAGACCCAGTACTTC. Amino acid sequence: CASSLSIGLETQYF. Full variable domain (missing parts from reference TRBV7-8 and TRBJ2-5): GAGVSQSPRYKVAKRGQDVALRCDPISGHVSLFWYQQALGQGPEFLTYFQNEAQLDKSGLPSDRFFAERPEGSVSTLKIQRTQQEDSAVYLCASSLSIGLETQYFGPGTRLLVL.

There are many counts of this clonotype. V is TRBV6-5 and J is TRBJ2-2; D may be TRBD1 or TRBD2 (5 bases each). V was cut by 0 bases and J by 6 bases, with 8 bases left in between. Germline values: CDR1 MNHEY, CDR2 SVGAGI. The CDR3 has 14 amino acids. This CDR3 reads CASSYSRGAGELFF. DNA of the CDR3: TGTGCCAGCAGTTACTCGAGAGGGGCCGGGGAGCTGTTTTTT.